The entry that follows covers one TCR beta chain sequence. This clonotype occurred many times. What antigen it recognizes has not been identified. Base qualities were left out, and no much larger clone turns up one base away. Hyperthyroidism patients were newly diagnosed, with disease duration under 2 months, and aged 18 to 65 years. Exclusion was applied to patients with uncontrolled infections, other autoimmune diseases, pregnancy or lactation. Clinical symptoms, serum thyroxine and TRAb, thyroid ultrasound, and orbital computed tomography formed the basis for the diagnoses. Blood from progressor patients was collected at the time of first diagnosis with hyperthyroidism, before any ophthalmopathy symptoms had appeared. PBMCs were isolated from about 9 ml of fresh peripheral blood by Ficoll-Paque density gradient centrifugation. Progressor patients were first diagnosed with Graves' hyperthyroidism and then developed ophthalmopathy during follow-up. Total RNA was extracted with Trizol reagent, and quality was checked on an Agilent 2100 Bioanalyzer.

The sample is drawn from a study of T cells in Graves' hyperthyroidism and ophthalmopathy (dated by TCRdb to about 2019). About the full investigation: Peripheral blood samples were taken at initial diagnosis, before any treatment was given. Following sampling, methimazole starting at 30 mg daily was given to hyperthyroidism patients, and high-dose intravenous methylprednisolone was given to ophthalmopathy patients. To identify distinguishing TCR V-J signatures, a discovery cohort of around 100 patients was used, comprising fewer than 45 with Graves' ophthalmopathy and around 57 with stable Graves' hyperthyroidism. The study also compared thyroid tissue and blood T-cell repertoires from more than five Graves' hyperthyroidism patients. The approximately 98 discovery patients were randomly divided into training and test sets at a 7:3 ratio. Whether ophthalmopathy could be predicted prospectively was tested in an independent validation cohort made up of roughly 20 hyperthyroidism patients plus 17 patients who later progressed to ophthalmopathy. The paper reports TCR Vbeta CDR3 sequencing of 140 or so peripheral blood samples: around 41 ophthalmopathy, some 80 hyperthyroidism and 17 progressor patients.

On the study overall, not on this receptor specifically: No statistical method was used to set the sample size in advance, and investigators knew the group allocation. Most expanded thyroid clonotypes (frequency above 0.001) were also detected in blood, suggesting blood repertoires may reflect thyroid immune responses. A 13 V-J signature model separated ophthalmopathy from stable hyperthyroidism, with just over 85% sensitivity and roughly 81% specificity in cross-validation and 80%/75% in testing. In validation, progression to ophthalmopathy was predicted by the model with 70% to 71% sensitivity and about 72% specificity, a median of about 6.8 months before onset.

The germline V gene provides CDR1 SGHAT and CDR2 FQNNGV. Trimming at the junction amounts to 1 base on V and 2 bases on J, and the germline ends lie 9 bases apart. Taken from cysteine to phenylalanine, the CDR3 has 14 residues. Of the read, only the CDR3 DNA is kept; its 42 bases are in frame from base 1. The TCR beta CDR3 regions were amplified from the RNA transcripts. The TCR CDR3 was subjected to a first round of RT-PCR using the HTBI primer set and the Qiagen OneStep RT-PCR kit. The libraries were constructed in a second round of multiplex PCR and then size-selected and purified. Paired-end sequencing of the libraries was performed with 100 bp reads on an Illumina HiSeq2000. Per the original workflow: SOAPnuke was used to process the raw data, removing reads that contained adapters or uncalled bases, had a mean Phred below 15, or lacked an exact match to the constant primer or identifier. High-quality paired reads were merged using COPE v1.2.5, and each unique nucleotide sequence was defined as a clonotype. MiTCR v1.1 was used to align the clonotypes against IMGT TRBV, TRBD and TRBJ reference segments. The analysis included only V-J combinations with a frequency above 0.0001, which together covered more than 98% of the repertoires. A TCS score was defined as the ratio between F50 (clonal expansion) and ExV (chaos), using BLOSUM62-based TCRdist between CDR3 peptides within each V-J. Welch's t-statistics and random forest reduced fewer than 600 V-J features to roughly 13, which were used in a naive Bayes classifier (R e1071). In-frame beta chains were kept once TCRdb had trimmed the public reads at Q25 with fastp and called clones with MiXCR. Entries are consolidated by CDR3 protein sequence, retaining the most common genes and DNA. The V and J calls, along with clone size, are taken from TCRdb and not from the paper's own processing. The sample profile shows fewer than 900,000 distinct CDR3 sequences; over 15% of them were found once. The ten biggest clones cover around 17% of the sample.

This receptor was identified in a woman in her fifties or sixties with Graves' hyperthyroidism that later progressed to Graves' ophthalmopathy. The specimen was blood. The sequence links TRBV11-2 to TRBJ2-7; no D gene call is confident. The DNA sequence is as follows: TGTGCCAGCAGCTTAGTCGGGCTTGCCTACGAGCAGTACTTC. This yields the protein CASSLVGLAYEQYF.